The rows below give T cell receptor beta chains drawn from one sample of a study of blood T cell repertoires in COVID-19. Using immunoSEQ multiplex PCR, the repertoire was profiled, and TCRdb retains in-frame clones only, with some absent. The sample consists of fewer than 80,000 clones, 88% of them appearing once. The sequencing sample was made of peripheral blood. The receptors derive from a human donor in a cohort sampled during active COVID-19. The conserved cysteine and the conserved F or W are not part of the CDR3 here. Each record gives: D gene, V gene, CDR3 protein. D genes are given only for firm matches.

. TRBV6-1 ASSEPTGVSTDTQY
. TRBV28 ASSFPPEPKETQY
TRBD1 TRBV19 ASTRRKDRRNSPLH
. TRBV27 ASSLGAGGNQPQH
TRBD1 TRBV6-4 ASSPQGDQPQH
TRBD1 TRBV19 ASKETGGNSPLH
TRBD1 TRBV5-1 ASSASGTGSVLAKNIQY
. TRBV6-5 ASGPSSYNEQF
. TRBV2 ASIAGHSYEQY
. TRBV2 ASSVEMIPSGEQF
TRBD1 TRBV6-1 ASSVRTGFSKSPLH
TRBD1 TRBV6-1 ASRHRGNTEAF
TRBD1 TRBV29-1 SVGWQGADTEAF
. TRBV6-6 ASSYPGVEETQY
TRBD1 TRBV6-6 ASSYRGTGGKPQH
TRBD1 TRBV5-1 ASTQDRGATDTQY
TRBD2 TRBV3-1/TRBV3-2 ASSQGLAGNQETQY
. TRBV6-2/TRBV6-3 ASRPLGTTGYGYT
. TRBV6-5 ASSYEAGLTDTQY
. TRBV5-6 ASSLDRENEKLF
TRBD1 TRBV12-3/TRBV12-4 ASSHRQGEKLF
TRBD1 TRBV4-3 ASSQVPTGTVMEGDEKLF
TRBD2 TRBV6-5 ASRGLAGVWNEQF
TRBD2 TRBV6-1 ASSEATSGKDEQY
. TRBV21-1 ASSKESGNEQF
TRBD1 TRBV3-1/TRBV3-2 ASSPGQGRTDTQY
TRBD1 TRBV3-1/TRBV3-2 ASSHSRQGEYNEQF
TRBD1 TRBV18 ASSPRSRDRGRGTTDTQY
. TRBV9 ASSSLYQETQY
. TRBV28 ASSLGGRRNEKLF
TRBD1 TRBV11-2 ASSTTGTGPFEQY
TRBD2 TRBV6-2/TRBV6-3 ASSRLAGGNTQETQY
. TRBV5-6 ASSVDFSYEQY
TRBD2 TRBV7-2 ASSLSSGGPQETQY
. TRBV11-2 ASSFGVTEKLF
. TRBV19 ASSIGGTNYGYT
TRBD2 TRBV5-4 ASSLGLAGFNEQF
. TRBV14 ASRSRNTDTQY